A selection of T cell receptor beta chains follows, all from one sample in a study of beta chain features in type 1 diabetes. Data came from immunoSEQ multiplex PCR; TCRdb stores just in-frame clones and leaves some out. The data contain 810,000 or so clones, roughly 16% of them singletons. Sequenced sample: naive CD4+ T cells from blood. These receptors originate from a woman between 18 and 29 years old in good health. The CDR3 runs from the conserved cysteine through the conserved F or W. The D gene is left open where the match is weak. The size field is filled for only some rows; it gives once, few, many or a size class.

D gene: -
clone size: -
J gene: TRBJ1-1
V gene: TRBV11-1
CDR3 DNA: TGTGCCAGCAGCTCTGCGACTAGGATGAACACTGAAGCTTTCTTT
CDR3 protein: CASSSATRMNTEAFF

D gene: -
clone size: -
J gene: TRBJ1-4
V gene: TRBV7-6
CDR3 DNA: TGTGCCAGCAGCTTGCTTTCGACAGTCCTTAATGAAAAACTGTTTTTT
CDR3 protein: CASSLLSTVLNEKLFF

D gene: -
clone size: -
J gene: TRBJ2-1
V gene: TRBV29-1
CDR3 DNA: TGCAGCGCGGCCACCCGGGGACGGAGCAATGAGCAGTTCTTC
CDR3 protein: CSAATRGRSNEQFF

D gene: -
clone size: -
J gene: TRBJ2-6
V gene: TRBV28
CDR3 DNA: TGTGCCAGCAGTCCTTGGCCGGCTGGGGCCAACGTCCTGACTTTC
CDR3 protein: CASSPWPAGANVLTF

D gene: TRBD2
clone size: -
J gene: TRBJ2-2
V gene: TRBV7-2
CDR3 DNA: TGTGCCAGCAGTCCTTACTTAGCGGGAGTGTCCACCGGGGAGCTGTTTTTT
CDR3 protein: CASSPYLAGVSTGELFF

D gene: -
clone size: few
J gene: TRBJ2-2
V gene: TRBV7-2
CDR3 DNA: TGTGCCAGCAGCCCCACCGGGGAGCTGTTTTTT
CDR3 protein: CASSPTGELFF

D gene: -
clone size: -
J gene: TRBJ1-1
V gene: TRBV7-2
CDR3 DNA: TGTGCCAGCAGCTTAGCAACGGTAAACACTGAAGCTTTCTTT
CDR3 protein: CASSLATVNTEAFF

D gene: -
clone size: -
J gene: TRBJ2-5
V gene: TRBV9
CDR3 DNA: TGTGCCAGCAGCGTAGCCCCAGACCCCCAAGAGACCCAGTACTTC
CDR3 protein: CASSVAPDPQETQYF

D gene: -
clone size: -
J gene: TRBJ2-2
V gene: TRBV14
CDR3 DNA: TGTGCCAGCAGCCAAACTCCAGCGAACACCGGGGAGCTGTTTTTT
CDR3 protein: CASSQTPANTGELFF

D gene: -
clone size: few
J gene: TRBJ2-7
V gene: TRBV7-9
CDR3 DNA: TGTGCCAGCAGCTTAGCCTATCAGCAGTACTTC
CDR3 protein: CASSLAYQQYF

D gene: -
clone size: -
J gene: TRBJ2-2
V gene: TRBV28
CDR3 DNA: TGTGCCAGCAGTTCATACCTCACCGGGGAGCTGTTTTTT
CDR3 protein: CASSSYLTGELFF

D gene: TRBD1
clone size: once
J gene: TRBJ2-2
V gene: TRBV5-1
CDR3 DNA: TGCGCCAGCAGCCCGGACCCCGGGACAGTCCTCACCGGGGAGCTGTTTTTT
CDR3 protein: CASSPDPGTVLTGELFF

D gene: -
clone size: -
J gene: TRBJ2-7
V gene: TRBV7-9
CDR3 DNA: TGTGCCAGCAGCCAGATTCGGGGCGAGCAGTACTTC
CDR3 protein: CASSQIRGEQYF

D gene: -
clone size: few
J gene: TRBJ2-2
V gene: TRBV28
CDR3 DNA: TGTGCCAGCAGTCCCGGGAGTCACACCGGGGAGCTGTTTTTT
CDR3 protein: CASSPGSHTGELFF

D gene: -
clone size: few
J gene: TRBJ2-7
V gene: TRBV7-2
CDR3 DNA: TGTGCCAGCAGCTTCGGAGGGTCCTCGACCGCGAGCTCCTACGAGCAGTACTTC
CDR3 protein: CASSFGGSSTASSYEQYF

D gene: TRBD1
clone size: few
J gene: TRBJ1-5
V gene: TRBV19
CDR3 DNA: TGTGCCAGTAGTACAATCGGACAGGGGCAAAATCAGCCCCAGCATTTT
CDR3 protein: CASSTIGQGQNQPQHF

D gene: -
clone size: -
J gene: TRBJ1-1
V gene: TRBV29-1
CDR3 DNA: TGCAGCGTTCAAGGACAGCTGAACACTGAAGCTTTCTTT
CDR3 protein: CSVQGQLNTEAFF

D gene: -
clone size: -
J gene: TRBJ2-1
V gene: TRBV2
CDR3 DNA: TGTGCCAGCAGTCCTTACAATGAGCAGTTCTTC
CDR3 protein: CASSPYNEQFF

D gene: -
clone size: few
J gene: TRBJ1-5
V gene: TRBV19
CDR3 DNA: TGTGCCAGTAGTATGGGAGGGACTATCGCTGGGCAGCCCCAGCATTTT
CDR3 protein: CASSMGGTIAGQPQHF

D gene: TRBD2
clone size: -
J gene: TRBJ2-7
V gene: TRBV6-5
CDR3 DNA: TGTGCCAGCAGTACTCTAGCGGGGGGCTCCTACGAGCAGTACTTC
CDR3 protein: CASSTLAGGSYEQYF

D gene: -
clone size: -
J gene: TRBJ2-7
V gene: TRBV14
CDR3 DNA: TGTGCCAGCAGCCCCTCAACTAACGAGCAGTACTTC
CDR3 protein: CASSPSTNEQYF

D gene: TRBD2
clone size: few
J gene: TRBJ2-1
V gene: TRBV4-3
CDR3 DNA: TGCGCCAGCAGCCAAGGAGCTAGCGGGAGACCGGGTGAGCAGTTCTTC
CDR3 protein: CASSQGASGRPGEQFF

D gene: TRBD1
clone size: few
J gene: TRBJ2-7
V gene: TRBV7-2
CDR3 DNA: TGTGCCAGCAGCCCCCTTCCGGGACAGGGGAGCTCCTACGAGCAGTACTTC
CDR3 protein: CASSPLPGQGSSYEQYF

D gene: -
clone size: once
J gene: TRBJ2-3
V gene: TRBV7-9
CDR3 DNA: TGTGCCAGCAGCAGGGGACCAGATACGCAGTATTTT
CDR3 protein: CASSRGPDTQYF

D gene: -
clone size: -
J gene: TRBJ2-5
V gene: TRBV7-2
CDR3 DNA: TGTGCCAGCAGCCGCGACGGGAACCTGGGGACCCAGTACTTC
CDR3 protein: CASSRDGNLGTQYF